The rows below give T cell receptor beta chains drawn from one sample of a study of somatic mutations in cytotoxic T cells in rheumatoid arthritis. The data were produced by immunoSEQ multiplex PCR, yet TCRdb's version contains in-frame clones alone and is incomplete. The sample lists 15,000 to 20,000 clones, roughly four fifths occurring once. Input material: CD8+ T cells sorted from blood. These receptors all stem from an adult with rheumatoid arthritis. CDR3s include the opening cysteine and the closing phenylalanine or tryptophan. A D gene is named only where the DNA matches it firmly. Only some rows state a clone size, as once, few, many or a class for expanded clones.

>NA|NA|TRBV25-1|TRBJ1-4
CASAHGGEKLFF
TGTGCCAGCGCCCACGGGGGAGAAAAACTGTTTTTT
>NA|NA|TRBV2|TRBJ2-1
CATHTPLPGAYNEQFF
TGTGCCACCCACACCCCACTGCCGGGGGCCTACAATGAGCAGTTCTTC
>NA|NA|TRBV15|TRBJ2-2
CATSWDGRPGELFF
TGTGCCACCAGCTGGGACGGCAGGCCCGGGGAGCTGTTTTTT
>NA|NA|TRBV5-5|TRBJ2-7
CASSVWGDYEQYF
TGTGCCAGCAGCGTCTGGGGGGACTACGAGCAGTACTTC
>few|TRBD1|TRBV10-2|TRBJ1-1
CASTGTVNTEAFF
TGCGCCAGCACCGGGACAGTGAACACTGAAGCTTTCTTT
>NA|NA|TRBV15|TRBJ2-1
CATSRGGGGHNEQFF
TGTGCCACCAGCAGAGGCGGGGGCGGCCACAATGAGCAGTTCTTC
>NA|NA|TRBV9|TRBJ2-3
CASSEQGPPTDTQYF
TGTGCCAGCAGCGAACAGGGTCCGCCTACAGATACGCAGTATTTT
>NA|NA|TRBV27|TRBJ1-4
CASSLRGTGEKLFF
TGTGCCAGCAGTTTACGGGGGACCGGGGAAAAACTGTTTTTT
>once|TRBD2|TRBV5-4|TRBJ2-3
CASSLYLGASGSQHTQYF
TGTGCCAGCAGCTTGTACCTCGGGGCTAGCGGGAGTCAGCATACGCAGTATTTT
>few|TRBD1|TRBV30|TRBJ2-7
CAWSVGQGEYF
TGTGCCTGGAGTGTGGGGCAGGGGGAGTACTTC
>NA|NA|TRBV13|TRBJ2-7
CASSTPRGKIYEQYF
TGTGCCAGCAGCACGCCCCGGGGGAAGATCTACGAGCAGTACTTC
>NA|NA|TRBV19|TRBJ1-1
CASSIVSAFF
TGTGCCAGTAGTATAGTCTCGGCTTTCTTT
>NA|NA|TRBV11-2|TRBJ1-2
CASSLAPNVGYGYTF
TGTGCCAGCAGCTTAGCGCCGAACGTGGGCTATGGCTACACCTTC
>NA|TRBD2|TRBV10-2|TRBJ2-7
CASSDNRAGGNEQYF
TGCGCCAGCAGTGATAACCGAGCGGGAGGAAACGAGCAGTACTTC
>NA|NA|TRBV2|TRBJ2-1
CASPTGSSYNEQFF
TGTGCCAGCCCAACAGGAAGCTCCTACAATGAGCAGTTCTTC
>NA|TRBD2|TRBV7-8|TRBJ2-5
CASTLAGGPGETQYF
TGTGCCAGCACGCTAGCGGGGGGGCCAGGGGAGACCCAGTACTTC
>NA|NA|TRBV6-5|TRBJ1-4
CAATDDEKLFF
TGTGCGGCCACAGATGATGAAAAACTGTTTTTT
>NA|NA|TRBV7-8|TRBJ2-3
CASSLDSESTDTQYF
TGTGCCAGCAGCTTAGATTCGGAATCCACAGATACGCAGTATTTT
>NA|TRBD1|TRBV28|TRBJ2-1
CASSLGTARYNEQFF
TGTGCCAGCAGTTTGGGGACAGCGCGTTACAATGAGCAGTTCTTC
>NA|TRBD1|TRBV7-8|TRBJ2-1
CASSLVRGPSNEQFF
TGTGCCAGCAGCTTAGTCAGGGGGCCGAGCAATGAGCAGTTCTTC
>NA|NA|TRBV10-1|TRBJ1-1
CATHRVAFF
TGCGCCACACACAGGGTGGCTTTCTTT
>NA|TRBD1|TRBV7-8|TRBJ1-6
CASSLVAGGFNSPLHF
TGTGCCAGCAGCTTAGTGGCAGGGGGCTTTAATTCACCCCTCCACTTT
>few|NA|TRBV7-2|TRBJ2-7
CASSPGFSRHYEQYF
TGTGCCAGCAGCCCAGGGTTTTCGAGACACTACGAGCAGTACTTC
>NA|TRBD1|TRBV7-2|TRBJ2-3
CASSQGVIPSTDTQYF
TGTGCCAGCAGCCAGGGGGTTATCCCTAGCACAGATACGCAGTATTTT
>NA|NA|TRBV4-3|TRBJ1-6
CASSQDWGLYNSPLHF
TGCGCCAGCAGCCAAGATTGGGGGTTATATAATTCACCCCTCCACTTT
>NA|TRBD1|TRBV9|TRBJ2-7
CASSPDGQDYEQYF
TGTGCCAGCAGCCCAGATGGACAGGACTACGAGCAGTACTTC
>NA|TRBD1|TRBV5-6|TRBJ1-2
CASSSRTGYGYTF
TGTGCCAGCAGTTCCCGGACAGGCTATGGCTACACCTTC
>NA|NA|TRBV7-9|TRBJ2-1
CASSLTVLAEQFF
TGTGCCAGCAGCTTAACGGTTCTAGCGGAGCAGTTCTTC
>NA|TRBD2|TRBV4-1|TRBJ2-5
CASSLEALAGGETQYF
TGCGCCAGCAGCCTTGAAGCCCTAGCGGGAGGAGAGACCCAGTACTTC
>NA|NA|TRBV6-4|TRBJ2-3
CASSPQGPEGDTQYF
TGTGCCAGCAGCCCTCAGGGACCCGAGGGAGATACGCAGTATTTT
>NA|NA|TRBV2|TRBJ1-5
CASSEALSRPQHF
TGTGCCAGCAGTGAAGCGCTTTCCCGGCCCCAGCATTTT
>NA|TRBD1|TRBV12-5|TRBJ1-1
CASGLVLTVLDRGGMNTEAFF
TGTGCTAGTGGTTTGGTACTGACTGTACTGGACAGGGGAGGTATGAACACTGAAGCTTTCTTT
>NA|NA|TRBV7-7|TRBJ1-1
CASSCYSGSGGMNTEAFF
TGTGCCAGCAGCTGTTACTCAGGGTCGGGGGGGATGAACACTGAAGCTTTCTTT
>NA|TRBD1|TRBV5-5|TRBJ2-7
CASRLRPGQGGYEQYF
TGTGCCAGCAGACTAAGACCGGGACAGGGAGGCTACGAGCAGTACTTC
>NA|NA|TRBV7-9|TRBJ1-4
CASMGLDEKLFF
TGTGCCAGCATGGGGCTGGATGAAAAACTGTTTTTT
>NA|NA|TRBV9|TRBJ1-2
CASSGPGSGDELVGYGYTF
TGTGCCAGCAGCGGCCCGGGCAGCGGCGACGAGCTGGTAGGCTATGGCTACACCTTC
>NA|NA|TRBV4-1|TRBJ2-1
CASTPRVGANYNEQFF
TGCGCCAGCACCCCAAGGGTCGGTGCGAACTACAATGAGCAGTTCTTC
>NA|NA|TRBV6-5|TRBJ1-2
CASSYSNQPRDGYTF
TGTGCCAGCAGTTACTCGAACCAGCCAAGGGATGGCTACACCTTC
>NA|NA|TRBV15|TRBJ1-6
CATSREYPNSVNSPLHF
TGTGCCACCAGCAGAGAATATCCTAACTCCGTAAATTCACCCCTCCACTTT
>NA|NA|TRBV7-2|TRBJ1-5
CASSPGVVGNQPQHF
TGTGCCAGCAGTCCAGGGGTAGTAGGTAATCAGCCCCAGCATTTT
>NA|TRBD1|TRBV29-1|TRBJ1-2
CSVEDQEKGGDYGYTF
TGCAGCGTTGAAGATCAGGAAAAAGGGGGCGACTATGGCTACACCTTC
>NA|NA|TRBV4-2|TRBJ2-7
CASSQGIGGAYEQYF
TGTGCCAGCAGCCAAGGTATAGGGGGAGCCTACGAGCAGTACTTC
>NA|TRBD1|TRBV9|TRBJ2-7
CASSVFWGQGYEQYF
TGTGCCAGCAGCGTTTTTTGGGGACAGGGCTACGAGCAGTACTTC
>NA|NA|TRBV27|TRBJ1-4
CASRGLGFNEKLFF
TGTGCCAGCAGGGGACTGGGATTTAATGAAAAACTGTTTTTT
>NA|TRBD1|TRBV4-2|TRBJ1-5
CASSSDRGRQPQHF
TGTGCCAGCAGCTCAGACAGGGGGCGACAGCCCCAGCATTTT
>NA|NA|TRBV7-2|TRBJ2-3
CASSLSGAYTDTQYF
TGTGCCAGCAGCTTATCAGGGGCCTACACAGATACGCAGTATTTT
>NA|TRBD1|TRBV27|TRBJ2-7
CASRDRYPYEQYF
TGTGCCAGCCGGGACAGGTACCCCTACGAGCAGTACTTC
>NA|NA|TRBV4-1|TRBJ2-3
CASSQAPHTDTQYF
TGCGCCAGCAGCCAAGCACCACACACAGATACGCAGTATTTT
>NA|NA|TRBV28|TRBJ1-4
CASSFYRGVTNEKLFF
TGTGCCAGCAGTTTTTATAGGGGGGTAACTAATGAAAAACTGTTTTTT
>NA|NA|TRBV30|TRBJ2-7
CAWSVRLVRPYEQYF
TGTGCCTGGAGTGTACGACTCGTCAGGCCTTACGAGCAGTACTTC
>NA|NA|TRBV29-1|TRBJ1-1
CSVPGTPEAFF
TGCAGCGTTCCCGGGACACCTGAAGCTTTCTTT
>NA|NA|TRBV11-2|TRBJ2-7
CASSLLGERYEQYF
TGTGCCAGCAGCTTACTCGGGGAGAGGTACGAGCAGTACTTC
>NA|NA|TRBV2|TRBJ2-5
CASSEALNPEWWYQETQYF
TGTGCCAGCAGTGAAGCGCTTAATCCGGAGTGGTGGTACCAAGAGACCCAGTACTTC
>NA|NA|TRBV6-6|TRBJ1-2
CASISYQGDGYTF
TGTGCCAGCATCAGTTACCAGGGTGATGGCTACACCTTC